This is a list of T cell receptor beta chains from one sample in a study of cytomegalovirus exposure and HLA in healthy donors. Generated by immunoSEQ multiplex PCR, the TCRdb table keeps only in-frame clones and is missing some. The data hold around 200,000 clones, with roughly four fifths observed a single time. Sequencing was performed on PBMCs. The receptors shown here come from a girl aged 2 to 9 in good health and CMV-seronegative. Both conserved end residues are part of each CDR3. The D gene is left open where the match is weak. Part of the rows lack a size; the others show once, few, many or a class for expanded clones.

TGTGCCAGCAGCCCACGGACTAGCGGAAACACCGGGGAGCTGTTTTTT,CASSPRTSGNTGELFF,once,TRBJ2-2,TRBD2,TRBV14
TGCGCCAGCAGCCAATGGGACACCTCCAATGAGCAGTTCTTC,CASSQWDTSNEQFF,-,TRBJ2-1,-,TRBV5-1
TGTGCCAGCAAATTGCAGGGTGACTCTGGAAACACCATATATTTT,CASKLQGDSGNTIYF,-,TRBJ1-3,-,TRBV6-1
TGTGCCAGCAGGATGCGGGAGTCCCACGAGCAGTACTTC,CASRMRESHEQYF,few,TRBJ2-7,TRBD2,TRBV6-6
TGTGCCAGTAGAGGGAGTGCCGGGACTTACACTGAAGCTTTCTTT,CASRGSAGTYTEAFF,-,TRBJ1-1,-,TRBV19
TGTGCCAGCAGTGAATATTTGATCGTAGTAGCCTCTGGAAACACCATATATTTT,CASSEYLIVVASGNTIYF,-,TRBJ1-3,-,TRBV25-1
TGTGCCAGCATTGCCGACAGTGTTAATGAAAAACTGTTTTTT,CASIADSVNEKLFF,-,TRBJ1-4,-,TRBV2
TGTGCCAGTAGTATGGGGGGGGCGACTGAAGCTTTCTTT,CASSMGGATEAFF,-,TRBJ1-1,-,TRBV19
TGTGCCAGCAGTGAAGTTTTAGCGGGAGGAGCAGATACGCAGTATTTT,CASSEVLAGGADTQYF,-,TRBJ2-3,TRBD2,TRBV2
TGTGCCAGCAGTGATAGCAGGGGAGGGGAGACCCAGTACTTC,CASSDSRGGETQYF,-,TRBJ2-5,-,TRBV25-1
TGCGCCAGCAGCTTCGGCACTAGCGGTACGGGGGAGCTGTTTTTT,CASSFGTSGTGELFF,once,TRBJ2-2,TRBD2,TRBV5-1
TGTGCCAGCAGTCCGCTGGGAGGGCGCGGCACAGATACGCAGTATTTT,CASSPLGGRGTDTQYF,-,TRBJ2-3,TRBD2,TRBV9
TGTGCCAGCAGTGTGGGGGGTCGAACCGGGGAGCTGTTTTTT,CASSVGGRTGELFF,-,TRBJ2-2,-,TRBV6-1
TGTGCCAGCTCACCATCTGGGACAGGGGAGTATTATGGCTACACCTTC,CASSPSGTGEYYGYTF,-,TRBJ1-2,TRBD1,TRBV18
TGTGCCAGCAGCCGACATTCAGCAGGGCTCATGTTTCCCCAGCATTTT,CASSRHSAGLMFPQHF,-,TRBJ1-5,-,TRBV25-1
TGTGCCAGCTCACCATCCTCCGCAGATACGCAGTATTTT,CASSPSSADTQYF,few,TRBJ2-3,-,TRBV18
TGTGCCAGCAGCCGAGCTAAACTAGGACAGGCCGGCATCTCTAACTATGGCTACACCTTC,CASSRAKLGQAGISNYGYTF,-,TRBJ1-2,TRBD1,TRBV4-2
TGTGCCGTCGGGACAGGTCGTAATTCACCCCTCCACTTT,CAVGTGRNSPLHF,-,TRBJ1-6,TRBD1,TRBV10-3
TGTGCCAGCAGCTTAATGGGACAGGGTCGAGGTTCACCCCTCCACTTT,CASSLMGQGRGSPLHF,-,TRBJ1-6,TRBD1,TRBV7-9
TGTGCCAGCAGCGTAGAGCGGGGGCCAACCTACGAGCAGTACTTC,CASSVERGPTYEQYF,-,TRBJ2-7,TRBD2,TRBV9
TGCGCCAGCAGCCCCGGTGGCTTGCGGGGGCTTAACAATGAGCAGTTCTTC,CASSPGGLRGLNNEQFF,-,TRBJ2-1,-,TRBV4-1
TGCGCCAGCGGTTCGGGGGGGTTTGGAGAAAAACTGTTTTTT,CASGSGGFGEKLFF,-,TRBJ1-4,-,TRBV5-1
TGTGCCAGCAGTGAAACCGGGAGGGAGAACGAGCAGTACTTC,CASSETGRENEQYF,-,TRBJ2-7,TRBD2,TRBV25-1